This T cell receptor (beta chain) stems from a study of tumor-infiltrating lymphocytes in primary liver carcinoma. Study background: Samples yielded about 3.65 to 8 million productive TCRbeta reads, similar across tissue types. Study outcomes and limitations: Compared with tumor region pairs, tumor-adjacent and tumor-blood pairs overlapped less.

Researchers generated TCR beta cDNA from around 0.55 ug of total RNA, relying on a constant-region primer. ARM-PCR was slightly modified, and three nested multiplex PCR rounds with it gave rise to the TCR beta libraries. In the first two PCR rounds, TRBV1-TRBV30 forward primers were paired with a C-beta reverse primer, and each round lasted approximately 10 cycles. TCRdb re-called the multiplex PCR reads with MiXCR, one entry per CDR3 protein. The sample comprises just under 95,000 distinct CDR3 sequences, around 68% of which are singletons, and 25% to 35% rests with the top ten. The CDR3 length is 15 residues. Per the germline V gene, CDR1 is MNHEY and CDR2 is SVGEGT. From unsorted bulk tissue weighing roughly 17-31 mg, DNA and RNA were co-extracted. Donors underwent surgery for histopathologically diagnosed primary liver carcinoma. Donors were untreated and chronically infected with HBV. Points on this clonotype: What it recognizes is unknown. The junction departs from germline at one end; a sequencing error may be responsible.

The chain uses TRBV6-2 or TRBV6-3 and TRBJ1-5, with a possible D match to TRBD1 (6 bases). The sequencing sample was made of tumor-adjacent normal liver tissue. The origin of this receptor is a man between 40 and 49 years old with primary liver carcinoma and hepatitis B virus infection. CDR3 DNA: TGTGCCAGCAGTTACCAGGCGGGGGGCAATCAGCGCCAGCATTTT. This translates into CASSYQAGGNQRQHF.